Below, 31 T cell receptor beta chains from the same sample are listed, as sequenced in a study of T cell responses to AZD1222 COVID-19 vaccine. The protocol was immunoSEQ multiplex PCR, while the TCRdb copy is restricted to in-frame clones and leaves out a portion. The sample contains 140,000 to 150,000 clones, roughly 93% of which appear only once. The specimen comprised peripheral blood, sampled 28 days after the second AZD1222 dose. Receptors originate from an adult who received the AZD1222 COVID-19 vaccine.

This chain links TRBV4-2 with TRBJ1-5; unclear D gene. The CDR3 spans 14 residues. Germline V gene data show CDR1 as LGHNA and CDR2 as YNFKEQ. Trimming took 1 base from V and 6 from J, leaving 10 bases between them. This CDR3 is CASSQAQRGQPQHF. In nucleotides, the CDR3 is TGTGCCAGCAGCCAAGCACAGCGAGGTCAGCCCCAGCATTTT.

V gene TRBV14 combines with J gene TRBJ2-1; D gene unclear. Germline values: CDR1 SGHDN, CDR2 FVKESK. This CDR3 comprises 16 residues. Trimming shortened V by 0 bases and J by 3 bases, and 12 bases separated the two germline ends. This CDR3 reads CASSQDEADSYNEQFF. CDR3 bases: TGTGCCAGCAGCCAAGATGAGGCCGATAGCTACAATGAGCAGTTCTTC. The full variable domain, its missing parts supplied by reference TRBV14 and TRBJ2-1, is EAGVTQFPSHSVIEKGQTVTLRCDPISGHDNLYWYRRVMGKEIKFLLHFVKESKQDESGMPNNRFLAERTGGTYSTLKVQPAELEDSGVYFCASSQDEADSYNEQFFGPGTRLTVL.

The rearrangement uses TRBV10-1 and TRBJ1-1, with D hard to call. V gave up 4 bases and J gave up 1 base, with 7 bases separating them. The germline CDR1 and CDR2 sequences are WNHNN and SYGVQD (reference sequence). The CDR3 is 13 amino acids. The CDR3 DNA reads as TGCGCCAGCAGTGTTGATAGGAACACTGAAGCTTTCTTT. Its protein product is CASSVDRNTEAFF.

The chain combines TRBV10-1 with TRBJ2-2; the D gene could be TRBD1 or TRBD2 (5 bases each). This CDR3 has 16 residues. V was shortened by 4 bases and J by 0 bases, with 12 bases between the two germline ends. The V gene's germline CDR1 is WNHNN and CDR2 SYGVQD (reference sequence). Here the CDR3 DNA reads TGCGCCAGCAGTGGGGGGTCGTGGTCGAACACCGGGGAGCTGTTTTTT. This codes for CASSGGSWSNTGELFF.

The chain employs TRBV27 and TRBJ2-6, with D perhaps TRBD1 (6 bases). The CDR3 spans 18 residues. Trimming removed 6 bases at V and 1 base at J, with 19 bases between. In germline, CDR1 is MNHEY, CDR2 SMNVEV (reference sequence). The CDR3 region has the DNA TGTGCCAGCAGCAAGTCTAGGACAGCGAATTCTGGGGCCAACGTCCTGACTTTC. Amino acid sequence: CASSKSRTANSGANVLTF.

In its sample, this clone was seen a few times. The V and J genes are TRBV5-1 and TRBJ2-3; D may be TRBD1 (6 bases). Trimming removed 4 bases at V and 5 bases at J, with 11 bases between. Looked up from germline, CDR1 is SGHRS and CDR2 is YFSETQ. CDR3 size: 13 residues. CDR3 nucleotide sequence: TGCGCCAGCAGCGAAACAGGGTTAGATACGCAGTATTTT. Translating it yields CASSETGLDTQYF.

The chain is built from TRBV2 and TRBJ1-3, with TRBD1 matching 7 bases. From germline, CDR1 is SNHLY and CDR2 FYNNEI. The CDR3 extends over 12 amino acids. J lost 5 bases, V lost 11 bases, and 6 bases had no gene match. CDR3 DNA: TGTGCCTGCCGGGACAGTAGAAACACCATATATTTT. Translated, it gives CACRDSRNTIYF. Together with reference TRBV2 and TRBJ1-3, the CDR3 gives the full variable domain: EPEVTQTPSHQVTQMGQEVILRCVPISNHLYFYWYRQILGQKVEFLVSFYNNEISEKSEIFDDQFSVERPDGSNFTLKIRSTKLEDSAMYFCACRDSRNTIYFGEGSWLTVV.

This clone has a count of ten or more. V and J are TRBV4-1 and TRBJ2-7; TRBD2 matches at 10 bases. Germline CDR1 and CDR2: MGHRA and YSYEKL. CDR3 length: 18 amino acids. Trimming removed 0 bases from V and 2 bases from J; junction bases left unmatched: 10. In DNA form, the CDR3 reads TGCGCCAGCAGCCAAGATTGGAATAGCGGGGGGTTAACCTACGAGCAGTACTTC. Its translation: CASSQDWNSGGLTYEQYF.

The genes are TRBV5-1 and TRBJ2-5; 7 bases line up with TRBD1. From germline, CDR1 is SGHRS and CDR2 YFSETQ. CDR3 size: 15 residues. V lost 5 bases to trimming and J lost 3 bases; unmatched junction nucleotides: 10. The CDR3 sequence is CASSSRTGPKETQYF. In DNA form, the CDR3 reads TGCGCCAGCAGTTCCAGGACAGGACCCAAAGAGACCCAGTACTTC.

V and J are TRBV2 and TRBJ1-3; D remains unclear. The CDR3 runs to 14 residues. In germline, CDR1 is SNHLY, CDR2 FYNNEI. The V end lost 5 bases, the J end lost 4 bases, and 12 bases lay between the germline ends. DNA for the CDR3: TGTGCCAGCAGTCCCCCCCCTCAAGGAAACACCATATATTTT. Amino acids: CASSPPPQGNTIYF.

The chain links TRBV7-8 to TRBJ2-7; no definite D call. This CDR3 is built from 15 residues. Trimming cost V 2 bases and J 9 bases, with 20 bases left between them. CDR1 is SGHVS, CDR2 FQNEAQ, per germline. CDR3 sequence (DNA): TGTGCCAGCAGCTTACTGCTGGCGGCGACGGGCGGGCAGTACTTC. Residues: CASSLLLAATGGQYF.

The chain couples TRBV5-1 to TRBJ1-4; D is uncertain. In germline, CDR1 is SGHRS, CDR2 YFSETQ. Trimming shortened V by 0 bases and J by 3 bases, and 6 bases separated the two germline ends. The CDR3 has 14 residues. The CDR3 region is CASSLAQANEKLFF. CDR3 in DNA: TGCGCCAGCAGCTTGGCCCAGGCTAATGAAAAACTGTTTTTT.

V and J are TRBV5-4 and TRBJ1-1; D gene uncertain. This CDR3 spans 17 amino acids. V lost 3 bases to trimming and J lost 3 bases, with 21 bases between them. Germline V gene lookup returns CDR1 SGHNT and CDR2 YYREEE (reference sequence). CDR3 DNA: TGTGCCAGCAGCTACGATTCGGGAGGCACGGTGGACACTGAAGCTTTCTTT. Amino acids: CASSYDSGGTVDTEAFF.

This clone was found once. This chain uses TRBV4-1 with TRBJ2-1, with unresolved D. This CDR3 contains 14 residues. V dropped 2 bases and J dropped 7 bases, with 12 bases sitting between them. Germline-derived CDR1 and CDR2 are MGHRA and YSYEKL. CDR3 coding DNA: TGCGCCAGCAGCCAAAACCCCACATTAAATGAGCAGTTCTTC. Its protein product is CASSQNPTLNEQFF.

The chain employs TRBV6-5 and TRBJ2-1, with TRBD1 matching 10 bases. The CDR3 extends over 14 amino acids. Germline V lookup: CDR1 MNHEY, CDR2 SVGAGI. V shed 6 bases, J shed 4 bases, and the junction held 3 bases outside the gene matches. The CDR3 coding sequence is TGTGCCAGCAGGACAGGGGGCGGGTACAATGAGCAGTTCTTC. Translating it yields CASRTGGGYNEQFF.

The CDR3 is CASSAGTADTDTQYF. CDR3 nucleotide sequence: TGTGCCAGCAGTGCCGGGACAGCCGACACAGATACGCAGTATTTT. The chain uses TRBV6-4 and TRBJ2-3; TRBD1 matches at 7 bases. Germline trimming cut 4 bases from V and 2 bases from J; bases unmatched to any gene: 6. CDR1 and CDR2 from the germline V gene are MRHNA and SNTAGT. The CDR3 is made up of 15 amino acids.

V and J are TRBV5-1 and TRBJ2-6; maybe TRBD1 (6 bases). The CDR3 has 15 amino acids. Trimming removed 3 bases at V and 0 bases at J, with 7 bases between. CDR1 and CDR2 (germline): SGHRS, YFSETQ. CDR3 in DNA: TGCGCCAGCAGCTCGGACAGCTCTGGGGCCAACGTCCTGACTTTC. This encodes CASSSDSSGANVLTF.

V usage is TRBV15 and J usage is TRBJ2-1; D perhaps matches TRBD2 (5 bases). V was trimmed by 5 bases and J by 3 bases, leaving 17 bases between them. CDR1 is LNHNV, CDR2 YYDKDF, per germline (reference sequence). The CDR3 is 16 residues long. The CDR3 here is CATSPVRDSSYNEQFF. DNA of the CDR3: TGTGCCACCAGCCCGGTACGGGATTCTAGCTACAATGAGCAGTTCTTC.

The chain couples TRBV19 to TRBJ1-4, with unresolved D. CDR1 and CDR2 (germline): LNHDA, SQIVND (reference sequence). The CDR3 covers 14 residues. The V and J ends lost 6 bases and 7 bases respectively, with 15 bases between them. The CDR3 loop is CASRSINSGEKLFF. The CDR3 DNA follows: TGTGCCAGTAGGTCTATCAACAGTGGTGAAAAACTGTTTTTT.

The CDR3 bases are TGTGCCAGCAGTTTTGGCGGGAGTGATGAGCAGTTCTTC. Encoded protein: CASSFGGSDEQFF. The V gene is TRBV27, the J gene TRBJ2-1; 7 nucleotides line up with TRBD2. The CDR3 covers 13 residues. V lost 3 bases to trimming and J lost 8 bases; unmatched junction nucleotides: 4. In germline, CDR1 is MNHEY, CDR2 SMNVEV (reference sequence).

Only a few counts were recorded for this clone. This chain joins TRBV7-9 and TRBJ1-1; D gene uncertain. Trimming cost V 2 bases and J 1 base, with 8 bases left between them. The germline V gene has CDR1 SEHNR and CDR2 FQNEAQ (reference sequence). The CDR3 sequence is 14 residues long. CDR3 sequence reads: CASSLNGRNTEAFF. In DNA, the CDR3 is TGTGCCAGCAGCTTAAACGGCAGGAACACTGAAGCTTTCTTT.

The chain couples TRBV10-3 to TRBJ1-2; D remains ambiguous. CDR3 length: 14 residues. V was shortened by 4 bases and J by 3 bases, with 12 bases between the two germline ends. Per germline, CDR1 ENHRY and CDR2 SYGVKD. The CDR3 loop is CAISADGTYYGYTF. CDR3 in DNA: TGTGCCATCAGTGCCGACGGAACGTACTATGGCTACACCTTC.

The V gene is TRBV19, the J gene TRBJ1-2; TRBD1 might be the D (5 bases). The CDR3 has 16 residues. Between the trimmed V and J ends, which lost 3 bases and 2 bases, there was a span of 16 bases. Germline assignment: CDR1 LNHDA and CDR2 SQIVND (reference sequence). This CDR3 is CASSIFPRRENYGYTF. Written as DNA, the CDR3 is TGTGCCAGTAGTATCTTCCCCCGCAGGGAGAACTATGGCTACACCTTC.

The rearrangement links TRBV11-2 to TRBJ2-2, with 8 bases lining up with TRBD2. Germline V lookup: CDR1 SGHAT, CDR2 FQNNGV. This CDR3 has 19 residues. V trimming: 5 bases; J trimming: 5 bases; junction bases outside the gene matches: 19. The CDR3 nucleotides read TGTGCCAGCAGCCCCGGGGCTAGCGGGCCTGAGAGGGGAACCGGGGAGCTGTTTTTT. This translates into CASSPGASGPERGTGELFF.

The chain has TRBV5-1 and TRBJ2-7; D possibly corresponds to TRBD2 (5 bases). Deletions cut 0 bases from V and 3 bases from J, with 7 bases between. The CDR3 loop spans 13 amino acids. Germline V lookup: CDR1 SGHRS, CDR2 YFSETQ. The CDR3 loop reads CASSLGGIYEQYF. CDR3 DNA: TGCGCCAGCAGCTTGGGAGGGATCTACGAGCAGTACTTC.

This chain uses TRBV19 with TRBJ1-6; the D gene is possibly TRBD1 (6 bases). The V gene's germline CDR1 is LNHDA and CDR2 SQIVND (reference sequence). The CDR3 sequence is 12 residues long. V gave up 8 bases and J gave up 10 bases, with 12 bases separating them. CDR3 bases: TGTGCCAGTGGGGGCATAGGGTCACCCCTCCACTTT. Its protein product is CASGGIGSPLHF.

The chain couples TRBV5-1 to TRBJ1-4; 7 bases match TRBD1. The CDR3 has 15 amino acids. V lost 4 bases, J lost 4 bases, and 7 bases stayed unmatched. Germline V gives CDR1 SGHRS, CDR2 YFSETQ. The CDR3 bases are TGCGCCAGCAGCAGGCAGGGGGGAGATAATGAAAAACTGTTTTTT. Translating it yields CASSRQGGDNEKLFF.

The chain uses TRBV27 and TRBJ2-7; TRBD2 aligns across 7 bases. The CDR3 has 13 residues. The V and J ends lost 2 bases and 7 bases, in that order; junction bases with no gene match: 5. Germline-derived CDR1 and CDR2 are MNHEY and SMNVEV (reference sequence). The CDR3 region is CASSLPGGREQYF. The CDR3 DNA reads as TGTGCCAGCAGTTTACCGGGAGGAAGGGAGCAGTACTTC.

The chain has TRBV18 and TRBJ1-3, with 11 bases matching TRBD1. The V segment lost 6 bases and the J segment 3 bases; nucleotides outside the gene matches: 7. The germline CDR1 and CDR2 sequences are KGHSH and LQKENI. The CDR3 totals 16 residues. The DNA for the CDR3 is TGTGCCAGCTCTCCCATGGACAGGGGGCATGGAAACACCATATATTTT. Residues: CASSPMDRGHGNTIYF.

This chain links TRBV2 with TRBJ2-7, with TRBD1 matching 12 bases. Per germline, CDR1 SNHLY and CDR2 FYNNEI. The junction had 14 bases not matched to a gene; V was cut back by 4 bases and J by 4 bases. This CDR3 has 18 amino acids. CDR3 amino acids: CASSVGLAPGQGAYEQYF. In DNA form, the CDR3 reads TGTGCCAGCAGTGTCGGTTTAGCCCCGGGACAGGGGGCGTACGAGCAGTACTTC.

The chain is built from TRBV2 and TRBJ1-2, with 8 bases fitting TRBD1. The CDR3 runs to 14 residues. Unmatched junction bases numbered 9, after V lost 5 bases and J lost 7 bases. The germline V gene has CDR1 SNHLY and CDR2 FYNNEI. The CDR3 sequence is CASSRPETGVGYTF. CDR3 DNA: TGTGCCAGCAGTCGACCCGAGACAGGGGTTGGCTACACCTTC.